This T cell receptor beta chain was recovered during a study of T-cell memory formation after mild COVID-19. Overall study: TCR clustering was largely donor specific.

General observations from the study: In second-wave clones peaking day 37, SARS-CoV-2 specificity remained unconfirmed. Whereas later expanders leaned CD4+, clones contracting day 15 to 85 showed a balanced CD4/CD8 makeup.

For this clonotype: Antigen: not known.

This CDR3 has 13 residues. Trimming shortened V by 5 bases and J by 3 bases, and 10 bases separated the two germline ends. Germline assignment: CDR1 SGHVS and CDR2 FNYEAQ. TCRdb analysed the 5' RACE reads with MiXCR anew, one entry per CDR3 protein. The table includes 350,000 to 450,000 distinct CDR3 sequences, 25% to 30% detected once. The source of this sequence is an adult woman who had mild COVID-19 (a few samples of this study predate the infection). Cell type and time point are not known. The chain uses TRBV7-6 and TRBJ1-1; TRBD1 is a possible D gene (5 bases). The sequencing input was PBMCs or a T cell subset sorted from them (not recorded which). CDR3 residues: CASSGDSDTEAFF. CDR3 in DNA: TGTGCCAGCAGCGGGGACTCGGACACTGAAGCTTTCTTT. The full variable domain, completed using reference TRBV7-6 and TRBJ1-1, is GAGVSQSPRYKVTKRGQDVALRCDPISGHVSLYWYRQALGQGPEFLTYFNYEAQQDKSGLPNDRFSAERPEGSISTLTIQRTEQRDSAMYRCASSGDSDTEAFFGQGTRLTVV.